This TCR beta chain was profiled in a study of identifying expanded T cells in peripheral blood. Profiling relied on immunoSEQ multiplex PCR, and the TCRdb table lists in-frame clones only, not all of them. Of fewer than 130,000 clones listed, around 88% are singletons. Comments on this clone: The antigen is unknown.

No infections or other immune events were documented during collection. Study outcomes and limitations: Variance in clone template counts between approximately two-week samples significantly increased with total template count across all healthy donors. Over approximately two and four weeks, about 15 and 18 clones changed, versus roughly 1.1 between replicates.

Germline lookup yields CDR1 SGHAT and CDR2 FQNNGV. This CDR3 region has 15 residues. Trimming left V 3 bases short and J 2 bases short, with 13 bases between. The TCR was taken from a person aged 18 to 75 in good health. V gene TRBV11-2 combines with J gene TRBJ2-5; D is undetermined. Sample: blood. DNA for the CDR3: TGTGCCAGCAGCTTGGAGAGTTCTGGGCAAGAGACCCAGTACTTC. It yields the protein CASSLESSGQETQYF.